The 27 T cell receptor beta chains below were found in one sample sequenced in a study of T cell changes during pregnancy in multiple sclerosis. TCRdb keeps only in-frame clones here, not all; method: immunoSEQ multiplex PCR. The data show fewer than 110,000 clones, with 75% to 95% seen just once and roughly 3% held by the top ten. Material: peripheral blood, obtained in the second trimester of pregnancy. The receptors derive from a female donor with multiple sclerosis, enrolled in a pregnancy study.

This clone showed up just once. The V gene is TRBV4-1, the J gene TRBJ2-7; 7 positions agree with TRBD2. Germline trimming cut 0 bases from V and 3 bases from J; bases unmatched to any gene: 8. This CDR3 spans 16 amino acids. Germline V gene lookup returns CDR1 MGHRA and CDR2 YSYEKL. The CDR3 bases are TGCGCCAGCAGCCAAGATATGACTAGCACCGTCTACGAGCAGTACTTC. This gives the protein CASSQDMTSTVYEQYF.

This clone was recorded once. The chain has TRBV28 and TRBJ2-7; 7 bases are shared with TRBD1. From germline, CDR1 is MDHEN and CDR2 SYDVKM. CDR3 length: 15 residues. The J segment lost 5 bases and the V segment lost 3 bases, leaving 10 bases of the junction unmatched. The CDR3 protein is CASSFLTRQGDEQYF. CDR3 DNA sequence: TGTGCCAGCAGTTTTCTGACCCGACAGGGTGACGAGCAGTACTTC.

The chain couples TRBV9 to TRBJ1-3; D may be TRBD1 (6 bases). Germline assignment: CDR1 SGDLS and CDR2 YYNGEE. V lost 4 bases and J lost 4, with 12 bases in between. The CDR3 length is 14 residues. CDR3 sequence (DNA): TGTGCCAGCAGCCCCCGGACAGCCGGAAACACCATATATTTT. It specifies CASSPRTAGNTIYF.

This chain uses TRBV19 with TRBJ1-5; 10 nucleotides line up with TRBD1. This CDR3 region has 16 residues. J gave up 0 bases and V 5 bases, and 4 bases lay outside the gene matches. The germline V gene encodes CDR1 LNHDA and CDR2 SQIVND (reference sequence). For the CDR3, the DNA is TGTGCCAGTAGTCCCCGGACAGGGGGTAGCAATCAGCCCCAGCATTTT. Translation: CASSPRTGGSNQPQHF. Together with reference TRBV19 and TRBJ1-5, the CDR3 gives the full variable domain: DGGITQSPKYLFRKEGQNVTLSCEQNLNHDAMYWYRQDPGQGLRLIYYSQIVNDFQKGDIAEGYSVSREKKESFPLTVTSAQKNPTAFYLCASSPRTGGSNQPQHFGDGTRLSIL.

The chain uses TRBV6-5 and TRBJ2-5; TRBD2 might be the D (6 bases). Between the trimmed V and J ends, which lost 3 bases and 0 bases, there was a span of 8 bases. Germline-derived CDR1 and CDR2 are MNHEY and SVGAGI. The CDR3 is 14 residues long. The DNA of the CDR3 is TGTGCCAGCAGTTATACGGGGGACCAAGAGACCCAGTACTTC. Its translation is CASSYTGDQETQYF.

This sequence joins TRBV9 and TRBJ2-7; 11 bases align to TRBD1. The CDR3 runs to 15 residues. The germline gives CDR1 SGDLS, CDR2 YYNGEE. Germline trimming cut 1 base from V and 7 bases from J; bases unmatched to any gene: 7. The CDR3 is CASSVFGTGGLEQYF. The CDR3 DNA follows: TGTGCCAGCAGCGTATTTGGGACAGGGGGTTTGGAGCAGTACTTC.

The rearrangement uses TRBV14 and TRBJ1-1, with D unclear. V was pared by 4 bases and J by 4 bases, with 4 bases between. CDR3 size: 11 residues. Germline V gene lookup returns CDR1 SGHDN and CDR2 FVKESK. The CDR3 here is CASSLGTEAFF. The CDR3 DNA reads TGTGCCAGCAGCCTCGGCACTGAAGCTTTCTTT.

V gene TRBV28 combines with J gene TRBJ2-7; TRBD2 aligns across 8 bases. J was trimmed by 3 bases and V by 7 bases; bases with no gene match: 8. In germline, CDR1 is MDHEN, CDR2 SYDVKM. CDR3 size: 14 residues. CDR3 residues: CASTSGTRGYEQYF. DNA of the CDR3: TGTGCCAGCACCTCCGGGACTAGGGGCTACGAGCAGTACTTC.

This clone has a single count. The chain has TRBV13 and TRBJ2-2; 7 nucleotides match TRBD1. The V gene's germline CDR1 is PRHDT and CDR2 FYEKMQ (reference sequence). The CDR3 is 16 amino acids. The V and J ends lost 3 bases and 3 bases, in that order; junction bases with no gene match: 7. CDR3 region: CASSFLQGYDTGELFF. As DNA, the CDR3 is TGTGCCAGCAGCTTCCTACAGGGGTACGACACCGGGGAGCTGTTTTTT. Using reference TRBV13 and TRBJ2-2 for the parts outside the CDR3, the full variable domain is AAGVIQSPRHLIKEKRETATLKCYPIPRHDTVYWYQQGPGQDPQFLISFYEKMQSDKGSIPDRFSAQQFSDYHSELNMSSLELGDSALYFCASSFLQGYDTGELFFGEGSRLTVL.

The genes are TRBV28 and TRBJ1-3; a possible D gene is TRBD1 (5 bases). V lost 6 bases to trimming and J lost 3 bases, with 21 bases between them. The CDR3 spans 17 residues. Germline loops: CDR1 MDHEN, CDR2 SYDVKM. CDR3 sequence (DNA): TGTGCCAGCAGCCTAGGGGCCTCAACTACCTATGGAAACACCATATATTTT. Residues: CASSLGASTTYGNTIYF.

Here the CDR3 reads CASSLILTDTQYF. The CDR3 DNA reads TGCGCCAGCAGCTTGATACTGACAGATACGCAGTATTTT. The V gene is TRBV5-1, the J gene TRBJ2-3; D is uncertain. This CDR3 is 13 amino acids long. The germline V and J ends were trimmed by 1 base and 3 bases, with 6 bases remaining between them. Germline-derived CDR1 and CDR2 are SGHRS and YFSETQ. Filled out from reference TRBV5-1 and TRBJ2-3, the complete variable domain reads KAGVTQTPRYLIKTRGQQVTLSCSPISGHRSVSWYQQTPGQGLQFLFEYFSETQRNKGNFPGRFSGRQFSNSRSEMNVSTLELGDSALYLCASSLILTDTQYFGPGTRLTVL.

The chain is built from TRBV5-1 and TRBJ2-5; perhaps TRBD1 as D (6 bases). V was trimmed by 0 bases and J by 1 base, leaving 7 bases between them. CDR1 and CDR2 from the germline V gene are SGHRS and YFSETQ. The CDR3 has 14 residues. This CDR3 reads CASSLVGGQETQYF. For the CDR3, the DNA is TGCGCCAGCAGCTTGGTAGGGGGCCAAGAGACCCAGTACTTC.

This rearrangement joins TRBV7-9 to TRBJ2-1; 8 bases are a match to TRBD2. The CDR3 covers 14 residues. From germline, CDR1 is SEHNR and CDR2 FQNEAQ (reference sequence). Trimming at V came to 1 base and at J to 9 bases, leaving 5 bases not matched to a gene. In DNA form, the CDR3 reads TGTGCCAGCAGCTTAGACGGGAGGGCCTTTGAGCAGTTCTTC. It encodes CASSLDGRAFEQFF.

The chain carries TRBV5-1 and TRBJ2-5; D gene unclear. Germline CDR1 is SGHRS and CDR2 is YFSETQ. Trimming removed 1 base at V and 2 bases at J, with 15 bases between. CDR3 length: 16 amino acids. CDR3 DNA sequence: TGCGCCAGCAGCTTGAGCCCCGCGTCACCACAAGAGACCCAGTACTTC. Translated: CASSLSPASPQETQYF.

V usage is TRBV11-2 and J usage is TRBJ1-2; no reliable D call. Germline CDR1 SGHAT, CDR2 FQNNGV. The V and J ends lost 3 bases and 0 bases respectively, with 11 bases between them. This CDR3 region has 15 residues. In DNA, the CDR3 is TGTGCCAGCAGCTTTCGGACCGGGGCTAACTATGGCTACACCTTC. Encoded protein: CASSFRTGANYGYTF.

V usage is TRBV4-1 and J usage is TRBJ1-4; possibly TRBD1 for D (5 bases). V shed 1 base and J shed 0 bases, with 6 bases lying between them. The length of the CDR3 is 15 residues. Germline CDR1 MGHRA, CDR2 YSYEKL. CDR3 nucleotides: TGCGCCAGCAGCCAAGGACAGTCAACTAATGAAAAACTGTTTTTT. Translation gives CASSQGQSTNEKLFF.

This clone was found a few times. The chain combines TRBV9 with TRBJ2-2; 8 bases map to TRBD1. CDR3 length: 15 amino acids. Trimming at V came to 2 bases and at J to 4 bases, leaving 4 bases not matched to a gene. Per germline, CDR1 SGDLS and CDR2 YYNGEE. The CDR3 loop is CASSVGDRPTGELFF. In nucleotides, the CDR3 is TGTGCCAGCAGCGTGGGGGACAGGCCCACCGGGGAGCTGTTTTTT.

The chain has TRBV28 and TRBJ2-5, with a tentative D call TRBD2 (6 bases). The length of the CDR3 is 13 residues. V was trimmed by 6 bases and J by 2 bases, leaving 10 bases between them. Germline V lookup: CDR1 MDHEN, CDR2 SYDVKM. The CDR3 region is CASSNGGQETQYF. DNA for the CDR3: TGTGCCAGCAGCAACGGGGGACAAGAGACCCAGTACTTC.

This clone was recorded only once. The V gene is TRBV4-3, the J gene TRBJ2-3, with 7 bases identical to TRBD2. Trimming at V came to 0 bases and at J to 9 bases, leaving 6 bases not matched to a gene. CDR1 is LGHNA, CDR2 YSLEER, per germline. The length of the CDR3 is 14 residues. The chain's CDR3 is CASSQDWAGGTQYF. CDR3 in DNA: TGCGCCAGCAGCCAAGATTGGGCCGGGGGGACGCAGTATTTT.

The J gene is TRBJ2-7, the V gene TRBV27; 11 bases match TRBD2. Germline trimming cut 7 bases from V and 7 bases from J; bases unmatched to any gene: 12. CDR3 length equals 15 residues. Germline V gives CDR1 MNHEY, CDR2 SMNVEV (reference sequence). The CDR3 bases are TGTGCCAGCAATCCCATAGCGGGAGGGCCCGATGAGCAGTACTTC. Translation: CASNPIAGGPDEQYF.

For the CDR3, the DNA is TGTGCCAGCAGTTACGACGCGGGAGGATCCTACGAGCAGTACTTC. Its translation is CASSYDAGGSYEQYF. The chain has TRBV6-6 and TRBJ2-7, with 8 positions matching TRBD2. The germline V gene has CDR1 MNHNY and CDR2 SVGAGI (reference sequence). After removal of 2 bases from V and 1 base from J, the junction contained 4 bases not matched to a gene. The CDR3 is 15 amino acids.

The genes are TRBV25-1 and TRBJ1-2; D uncertain. Germline V lookup: CDR1 MGHDK, CDR2 SYGVNS. V was shortened by 7 bases and J by 4 bases, with 16 bases between the two germline ends. The length of the CDR3 is 14 residues. The CDR3 sequence is CASTPGYDAYGYTF. As DNA, the CDR3 is TGTGCCAGCACCCCGGGATACGACGCCTATGGCTACACCTTC.

V gene TRBV10-3 combines with J gene TRBJ2-2, with 8 nucleotides matching TRBD1. V dropped 8 bases and J dropped 6; count of bases not matched to a gene: 5. CDR3 length: 13 amino acids. CDR1 and CDR2 (germline): ENHRY, SYGVKD. For the CDR3, the DNA is TGTGCCATCCGGACAGGGCCCCCCGGGGAGCTGTTTTTT. Translating it yields CAIRTGPPGELFF.

This clone was picked up one time. This chain joins TRBV7-6 and TRBJ2-1, with TRBD2 matching 8 bases. J lost 7 bases, V lost 2 bases, and 10 bases had no gene match. CDR1 and CDR2 (germline): SGHVS, FNYEAQ. The CDR3 length is 16 residues. CDR3 DNA sequence: TGTGCCAGCAGCTTATCAGGGTCCGGGAGGGGGAATGAGCAGTTCTTC. Amino acids: CASSLSGSGRGNEQFF. Using reference TRBV7-6 and TRBJ2-1 for the parts outside the CDR3, the full variable domain is GAGVSQSPRYKVTKRGQDVALRCDPISGHVSLYWYRQALGQGPEFLTYFNYEAQQDKSGLPNDRFSAERPEGSISTLTIQRTEQRDSAMYRCASSLSGSGRGNEQFFGPGTRLTVL.

The chain couples TRBV4-1 to TRBJ2-1, with D perhaps matching TRBD1 (5 bases). The CDR3 is 14 residues long. Germline lookup yields CDR1 MGHRA and CDR2 YSYEKL. Trimming shortened V by 1 base and J by 3 bases, and 7 bases separated the two germline ends. The CDR3: CASSQGTFYNEQFF. CDR3 sequence (DNA): TGCGCCAGCAGCCAAGGGACATTCTACAATGAGCAGTTCTTC.

The chain is built from TRBV2 and TRBJ2-4; TRBD1 matches at 9 bases. Germline V gene lookup returns CDR1 SNHLY and CDR2 FYNNEI. The CDR3 totals 16 residues. V lost 2 bases, J lost 6 bases, and 8 bases stayed unmatched. The CDR3 is CASSERWTGVGNIQYF. The CDR3 DNA sequence: TGTGCCAGCAGTGAAAGGTGGACAGGGGTGGGAAACATTCAGTACTTC.

The chain employs TRBV28 and TRBJ2-1; D is unclear. V lost 4 bases, J lost 0 bases, and 10 bases lay in between. Germline loops: CDR1 MDHEN, CDR2 SYDVKM. This CDR3 region has 15 residues. The CDR3 here is CASSSDPSSYNEQFF. The CDR3 bases are TGTGCCAGCAGTTCAGACCCTAGCTCCTACAATGAGCAGTTCTTC.